This section outlines one T cell receptor beta chain sequence together with its context. Some clones are missing from TCRdb's copy, which holds only in-frame ones; the method was immunoSEQ multiplex PCR. The profile covers 53,000 or so clones, with more than 75% appearing a single time and 12% to 15% taken by the ten largest. This sample stems from a study of OX40 agonist ivuxolimab in advanced cancers. V was cut by 3 bases and J by 2 bases, with 1 base left in between. Germline CDR1 is MDHEN and CDR2 is SYDVKM. The CDR3 is made up of 11 amino acids. Baseline, cycle 4 day 1, and cycle 7 day 1 were the blood sampling points.

V and J are TRBV28 and TRBJ1-1; D is unclear. The source material was CD4+ or CD8+ T cells sorted from blood, sampled in a trial of the OX40 agonist ivuxolimab. The TCR comes from an adult with an advanced solid tumor such as melanoma, head and neck, liver or kidney cancer. This CDR3 reads CASSFNTEAFF. CDR3 in DNA: TGTGCCAGCAGTTTTAACACTGAAGCTTTCTTT.